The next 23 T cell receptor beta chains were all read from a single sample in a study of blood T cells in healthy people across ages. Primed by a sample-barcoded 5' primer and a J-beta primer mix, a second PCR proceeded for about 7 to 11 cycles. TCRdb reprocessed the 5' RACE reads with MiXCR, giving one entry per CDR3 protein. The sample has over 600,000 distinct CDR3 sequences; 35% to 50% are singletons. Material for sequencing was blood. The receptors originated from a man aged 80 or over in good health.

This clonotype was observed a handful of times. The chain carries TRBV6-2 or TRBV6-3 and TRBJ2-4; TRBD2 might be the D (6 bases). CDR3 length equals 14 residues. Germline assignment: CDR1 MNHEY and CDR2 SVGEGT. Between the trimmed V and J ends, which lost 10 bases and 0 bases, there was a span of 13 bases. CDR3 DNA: TGTGCCACGTCGGGGGAGCTAGCCAAAAACATTCAGTACTTC. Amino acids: CATSGELAKNIQYF.

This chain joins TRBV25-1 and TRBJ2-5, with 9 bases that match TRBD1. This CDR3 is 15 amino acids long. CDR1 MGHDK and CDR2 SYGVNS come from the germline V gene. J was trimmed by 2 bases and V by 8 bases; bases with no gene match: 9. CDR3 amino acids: CASGPRDRAQETQYF. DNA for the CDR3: TGTGCCAGCGGTCCCCGGGACAGGGCACAAGAGACCCAGTACTTC.

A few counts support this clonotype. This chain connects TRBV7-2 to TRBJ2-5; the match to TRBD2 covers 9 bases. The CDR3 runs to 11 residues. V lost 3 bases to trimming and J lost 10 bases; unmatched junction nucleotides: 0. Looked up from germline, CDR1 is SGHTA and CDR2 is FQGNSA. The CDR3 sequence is CASSLTSGQYF. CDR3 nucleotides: TGTGCCAGCAGCTTGACTAGCGGCCAGTACTTC.

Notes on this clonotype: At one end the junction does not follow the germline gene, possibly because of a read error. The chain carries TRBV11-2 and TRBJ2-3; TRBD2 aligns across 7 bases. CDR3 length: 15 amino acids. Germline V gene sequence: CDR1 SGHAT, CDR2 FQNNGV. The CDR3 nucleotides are TGTGCCAGCAGCTTTCTGCGGGGGAGCACAGATATGCAGTATTTT. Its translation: CASSFLRGSTDMQYF.

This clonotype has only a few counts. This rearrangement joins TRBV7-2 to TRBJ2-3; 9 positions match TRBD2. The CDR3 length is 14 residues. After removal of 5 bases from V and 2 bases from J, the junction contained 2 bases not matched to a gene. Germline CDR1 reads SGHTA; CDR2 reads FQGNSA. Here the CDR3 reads CASSQRGDTDTQYF. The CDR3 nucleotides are TGTGCCAGCAGCCAGCGGGGGGACACAGATACGCAGTATTTT.

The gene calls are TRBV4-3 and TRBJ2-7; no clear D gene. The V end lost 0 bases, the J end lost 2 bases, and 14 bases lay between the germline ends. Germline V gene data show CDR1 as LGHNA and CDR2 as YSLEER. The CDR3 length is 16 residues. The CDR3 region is CASSQDAIGKPYEQYF. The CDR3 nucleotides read TGCGCCAGCAGCCAAGATGCGATCGGTAAACCCTACGAGCAGTACTTC.

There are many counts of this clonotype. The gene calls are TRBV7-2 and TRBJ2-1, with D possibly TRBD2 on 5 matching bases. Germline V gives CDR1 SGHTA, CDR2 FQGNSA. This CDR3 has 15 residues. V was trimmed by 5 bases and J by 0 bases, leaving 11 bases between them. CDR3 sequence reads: CASSPTGGSYNEQFF. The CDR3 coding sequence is TGTGCCAGCAGCCCGACTGGAGGCTCCTACAATGAGCAGTTCTTC.

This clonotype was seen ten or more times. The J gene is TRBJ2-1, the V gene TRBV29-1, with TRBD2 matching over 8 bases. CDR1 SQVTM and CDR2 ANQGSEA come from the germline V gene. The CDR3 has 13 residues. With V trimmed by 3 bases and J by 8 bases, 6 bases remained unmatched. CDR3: CSVDSGVRYEQFF. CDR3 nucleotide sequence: TGCAGCGTTGATAGCGGGGTACGGTATGAGCAGTTCTTC.

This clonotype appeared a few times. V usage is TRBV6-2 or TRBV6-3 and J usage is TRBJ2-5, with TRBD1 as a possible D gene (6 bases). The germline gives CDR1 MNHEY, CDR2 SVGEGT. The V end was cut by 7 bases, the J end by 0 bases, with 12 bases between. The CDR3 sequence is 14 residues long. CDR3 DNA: TGTGCCAGCAACCCGACAGGCTACCAAGAGACCCAGTACTTC. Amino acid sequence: CASNPTGYQETQYF.

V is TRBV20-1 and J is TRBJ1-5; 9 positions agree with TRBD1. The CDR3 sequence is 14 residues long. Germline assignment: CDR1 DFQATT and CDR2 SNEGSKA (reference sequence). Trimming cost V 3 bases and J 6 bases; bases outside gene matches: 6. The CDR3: CSARGTGNSQPQHF. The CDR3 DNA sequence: TGCAGTGCTAGGGGGACAGGGAACAGTCAGCCCCAGCATTTT.

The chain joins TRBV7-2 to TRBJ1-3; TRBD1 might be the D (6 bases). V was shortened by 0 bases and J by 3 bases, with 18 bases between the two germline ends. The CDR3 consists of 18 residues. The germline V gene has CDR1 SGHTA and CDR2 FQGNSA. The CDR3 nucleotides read TGTGCCAGCAGCTTAGCGGAGGTTATCGGCAGGGGTGGAAACACCATATATTTT. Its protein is CASSLAEVIGRGGNTIYF.

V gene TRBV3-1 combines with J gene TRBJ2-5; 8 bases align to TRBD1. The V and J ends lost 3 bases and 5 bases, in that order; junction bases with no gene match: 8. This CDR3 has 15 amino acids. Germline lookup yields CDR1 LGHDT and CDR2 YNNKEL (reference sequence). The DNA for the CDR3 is TGTGCCAGCAGCCATACGGGACAGGCCCTGGAGACCCAGTACTTC. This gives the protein CASSHTGQALETQYF.

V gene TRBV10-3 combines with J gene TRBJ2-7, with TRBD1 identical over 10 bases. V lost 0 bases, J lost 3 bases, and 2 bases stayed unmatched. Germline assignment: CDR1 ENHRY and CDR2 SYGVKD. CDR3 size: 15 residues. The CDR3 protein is CAISESGQGVYEQYF. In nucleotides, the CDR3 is TGTGCCATCAGTGAGTCTGGACAGGGGGTCTACGAGCAGTACTTC.

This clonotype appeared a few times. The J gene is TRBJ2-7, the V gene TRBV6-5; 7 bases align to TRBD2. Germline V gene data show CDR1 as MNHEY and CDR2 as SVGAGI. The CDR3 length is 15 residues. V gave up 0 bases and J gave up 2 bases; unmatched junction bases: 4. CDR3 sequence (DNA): TGTGCCAGCAGTTACTCGACGGGGGGAACCTACGAGCAGTACTTC. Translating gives CASSYSTGGTYEQYF.

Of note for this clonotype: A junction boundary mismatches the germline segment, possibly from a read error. In DNA, the CDR3 is TGTGCCGGCAGTGACACTAGCGGGAGCACAGATACGCAGTATTTT. It yields the protein CAGSDTSGSTDTQYF. The gene calls are TRBV6-4 and TRBJ2-3, with TRBD2 matching 9 bases. Germline CDR1 reads MRHNA; CDR2 reads SNTAGT. CDR3 size: 15 residues.

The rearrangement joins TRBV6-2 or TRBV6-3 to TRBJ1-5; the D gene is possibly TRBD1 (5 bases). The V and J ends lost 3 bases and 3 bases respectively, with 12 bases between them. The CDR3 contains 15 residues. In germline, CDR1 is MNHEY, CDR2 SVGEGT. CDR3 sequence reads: CASSYRGGHNQPQHF. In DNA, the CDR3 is TGTGCCAGCAGTTATCGGGGAGGACACAATCAGCCCCAGCATTTT.

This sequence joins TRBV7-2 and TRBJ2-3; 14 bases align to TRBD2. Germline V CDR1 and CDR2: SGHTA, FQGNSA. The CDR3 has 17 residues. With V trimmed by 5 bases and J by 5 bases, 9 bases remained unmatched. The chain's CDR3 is CASSPKTSGGARDTQYF. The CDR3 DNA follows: TGTGCCAGCAGCCCCAAGACTAGCGGGGGGGCCCGAGATACGCAGTATTTT.

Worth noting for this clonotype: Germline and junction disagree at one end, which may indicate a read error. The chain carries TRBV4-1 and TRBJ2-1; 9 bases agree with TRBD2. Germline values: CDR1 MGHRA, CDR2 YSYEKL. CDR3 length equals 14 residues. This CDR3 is CVSSQLAGDNEQFF. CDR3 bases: TGCGTCAGCAGCCAATTAGCGGGGGACAATGAGCAGTTCTTC.

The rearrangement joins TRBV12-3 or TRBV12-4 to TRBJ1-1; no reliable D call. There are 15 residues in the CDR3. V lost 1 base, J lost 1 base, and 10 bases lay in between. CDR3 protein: CASSLGPERNTEAFF. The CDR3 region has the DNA TGTGCCAGCAGTTTAGGGCCGGAACGGAACACTGAAGCTTTCTTT.

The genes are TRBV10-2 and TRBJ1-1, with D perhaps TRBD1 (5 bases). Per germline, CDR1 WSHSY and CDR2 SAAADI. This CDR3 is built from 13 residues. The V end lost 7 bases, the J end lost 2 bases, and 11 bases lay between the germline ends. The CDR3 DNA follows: TGCGCCAGCACCCAACAGGTTAACACTGAAGCTTTCTTT. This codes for CASTQQVNTEAFF.

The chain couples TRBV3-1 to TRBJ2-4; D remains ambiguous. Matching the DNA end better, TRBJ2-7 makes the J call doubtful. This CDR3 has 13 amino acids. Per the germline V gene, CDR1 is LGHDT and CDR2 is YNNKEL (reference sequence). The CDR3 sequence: CASSIQRGYEQYF. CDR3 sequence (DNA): TGTGCCAGCTCAATCCAAAGAGGCTACGAGCAGTACTTC.

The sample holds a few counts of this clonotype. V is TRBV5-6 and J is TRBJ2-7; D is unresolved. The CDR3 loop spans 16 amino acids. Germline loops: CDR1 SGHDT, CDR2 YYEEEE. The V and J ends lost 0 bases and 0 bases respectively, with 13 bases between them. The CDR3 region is CASSLGSPPLSYEQYF. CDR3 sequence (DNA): TGTGCCAGCAGCTTGGGGAGCCCCCCCCTCTCCTACGAGCAGTACTTC.

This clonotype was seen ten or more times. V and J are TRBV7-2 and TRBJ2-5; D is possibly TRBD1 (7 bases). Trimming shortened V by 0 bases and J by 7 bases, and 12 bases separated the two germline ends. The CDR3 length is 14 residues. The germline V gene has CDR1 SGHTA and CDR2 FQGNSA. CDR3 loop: CASSLATGEATQYF. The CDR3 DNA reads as TGTGCCAGCAGCTTAGCAACAGGGGAGGCGACCCAGTACTTC.